This paragraph covers one TCR beta chain sequence. Its antigen is currently unknown. Naivety among CD8 cells was defined by CD45RO negativity and positive CCR7 selection, thereby excluding terminally differentiated effector memory CD45RA+ cells. Produced via immunoSEQ multiplex PCR; TCRdb's table is partial and in-frame only. The sample lists about 2 million clones; roughly 95% were seen once. The data stem from a study of shared clonotypes between healthy human individuals. This CDR3 is 14 amino acids long. Germline lookup yields CDR1 WSHSY and CDR2 SAAADI. Deletions cut 0 bases from V and 7 bases from J, with 12 bases between. Notes on the study in general: Compared with clonotypes that all four donors shared, non-shared clonotypes had lower generation probabilities.

This receptor was obtained from a man younger than 35 in good health. The sequencing sample was made of naive CD8+ T cells sorted from blood. The rearrangement uses TRBV10-2 and TRBJ1-1, with a tentative D call TRBD1 (6 bases). The CDR3 coding sequence is TGCGCCAGCAGTGAGTCTCAGGGGTACGGTGAAGCTTTCTTT. It specifies CASSESQGYGEAFF.